This T cell receptor beta chain was found in a study of beta chain features in type 1 diabetes (dated by TCRdb to the late 2010s). The study in broad terms: Patients and healthy donors did not differ in mean age, gender distribution, total cell number or subset yield. Whereas all 28 donors provided naive and central memory subsets, regulatory and stem cell-like memory subsets were isolated from just 8 patients and about eight healthy donors. The study compared the TCRB repertoires of sorted circulating CD4+ T cell subsets in recently diagnosed type 1 diabetes patients with those in matched healthy donors. A total of approximately 110,000,000 sorted cells were examined across all samples, and a strong correlation was observed between cell number per subset and RNA yield. Points the paper makes about the study in general: A moderate but significant shortening of TCRB CDR3 length was observed in type 1 diabetes patients in all four CD4+ subsets. Naive, central memory and regulatory TCRB repertoires appeared to be more alike among patients than among healthy donors. Because the HLA sub-analyses included only small numbers of individuals, any influence of HLA type on TCRB rearrangement was left unresolved. Shorter templates might be favored by PCR, yet because patient and control samples were amplified and corrected together, any such skew would affect both groups equally. Patients with type 1 diabetes made fewer insertions and deleted more nucleotides at VDJ recombination sites, implying thymic rearrangement abnormalities. Because cDNA was sequenced instead of genomic DNA, activated cells with high expression could be over-represented, although the groups did not differ in activation or CD3 levels.

The CDR3 has 14 amino acids, counting the end cysteine and phenylalanine. The DNA shown is the 42-base CDR3, in frame from base 1. The V end gives up 5 bases and the J end 8 bases, leaving 7 bases in the junction not matched to a gene. The CDR1 and CDR2 encoded by the germline V gene are SGHTA and FQGNSA. From each donor, a single peripheral blood sample of approximately 110 mL on average was drawn into heparinised tubes. A BD FACSAria II and a panel including CD45RO, CCR7, CD25, CD127, CD95 and CD27 were used to sort naive, central memory, regulatory and stem cell-like memory CD4+ T cells. A purity above 95% was achieved for all sorted populations. PBMCs were separated immediately by Lymphoprep density gradient centrifugation and were stained directly, without being cultured. So that batch effects would be minimized, each experiment stained and sorted samples in pairs, pairing one healthy donor with one patient.

The entire isolated RNA was reverse transcribed using the High Capacity cDNA Reverse Transcription Kit, and thus expressed TCRB transcripts were sequenced. Naive, central memory and regulatory T cell samples underwent deep immunoSEQ sequencing, averaging about 3.3 million total reads per sample. Sorted cells were lysed in RLT buffer, and RNA was extracted using DNase-treated RNeasy Micro or Mini kits according to cell number. To prevent cross-contamination, each cell subset was processed individually, whereas patient and healthy donor samples were processed jointly. TCRB sequences were amplified from cDNA with the immunoSEQ multiplex PCR, producing 87-bp fragments spanning the CDR3 region. Sequencing of the amplicons was performed on the Illumina HiSeq platform. The authors' pipeline ran thus. Synthetic template baselines were used to correct PCR bias computationally, reads within Hamming distance 2 were collapsed, and singletons that could not be merged were discarded. By aligning reads against IMGT, V, D and J genes, CDR3 length, and insertions or deletions at six rearrangement sites were assigned. Within each subset, clonotype counts were normalized to sorted cell number, after which true diversity and Gini coefficients were computed with the tcR R package. Repertoire sharing was quantified using the overlap coefficient calculated on TCRB nucleotide sequences. Out-of-frame TCRB sequences from naive cells were analyzed as a proxy for the pre-selection repertoire. TCRdb carries this immuneACCESS record with in-frame sequences only. Its versions omit some clonotypes, under half of them owing to an unresolved V gene in the studies checked, with the rest unexplained. Clone size and the V and J calls come from that table; the DNA yielded D and trimming. This sample gives about 270,000 clones in total; roughly an eighth of them show up just once. The ten largest make up about 0.017% of the sample.

Concerning this clone itself: Its antigen is still unknown. No base qualities exist here, and no much larger clone lies one base off it.

Recombination joined TRBV7-2 with TRBJ1-4, with TRBD1 identical over 8 junction bases. Sequencing was carried out using naive CD4+ T cells from blood. The intended sense of this specimen's cell subset or site label: true naive CD4+ T cells. The receptor's source is a young man with type 1 diabetes. The CDR3 here reads CASSPDRGWEKLFF. The nucleotide sequence reads as follows: TGTGCCAGCAGCCCCGACAGGGGTTGGGAAAAACTGTTTTTT.